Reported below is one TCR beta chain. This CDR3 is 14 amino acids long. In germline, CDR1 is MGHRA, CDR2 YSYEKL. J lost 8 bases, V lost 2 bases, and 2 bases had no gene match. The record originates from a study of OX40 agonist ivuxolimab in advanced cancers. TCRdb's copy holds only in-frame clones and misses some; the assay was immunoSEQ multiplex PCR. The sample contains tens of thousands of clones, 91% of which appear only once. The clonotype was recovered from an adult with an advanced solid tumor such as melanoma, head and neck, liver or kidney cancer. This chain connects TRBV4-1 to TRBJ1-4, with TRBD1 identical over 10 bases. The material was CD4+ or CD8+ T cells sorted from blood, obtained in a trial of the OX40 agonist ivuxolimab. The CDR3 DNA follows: TGCGCCAGCAGCCAAAGGACAGGGGGGGAAAAACTGTTTTTT. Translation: CASSQRTGGEKLFF.